This T cell receptor beta chain was identified in a study of T cell changes during pregnancy in multiple sclerosis. CDR1 KGHSH and CDR2 LQKENI come from the germline V gene. This CDR3 comprises 14 residues. The V end lost 0 bases, the J end lost 4 bases, and 9 bases lay between the germline ends. Generated by immunoSEQ multiplex PCR, the TCRdb table keeps only in-frame clones and is missing some. The sample shows roughly 40,000 clones, roughly 93% of them seen only once. The rearrangement links TRBV18 to TRBJ1-2; possible D gene TRBD1, 5 bases. The receptor comes from a female donor with multiple sclerosis, enrolled in a pregnancy study. The sample in question was CD4+ T cells from peripheral blood mononuclear cells, obtained before pregnancy. DNA for the CDR3: TGTGCCAGCTCACCACCCCCAGGGTCCTATGGCTACACCTTC. Amino acids: CASSPPPGSYGYTF.